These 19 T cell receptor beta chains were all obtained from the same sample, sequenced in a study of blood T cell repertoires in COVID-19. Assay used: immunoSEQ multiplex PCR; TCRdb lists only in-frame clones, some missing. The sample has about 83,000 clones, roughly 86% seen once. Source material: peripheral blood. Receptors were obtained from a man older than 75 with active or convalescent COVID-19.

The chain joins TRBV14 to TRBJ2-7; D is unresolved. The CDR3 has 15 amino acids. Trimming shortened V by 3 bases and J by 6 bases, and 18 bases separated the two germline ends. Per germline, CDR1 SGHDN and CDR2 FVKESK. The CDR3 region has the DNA TGTGCCAGCAGCCAGGAAGGTCCGGGTCGTGGCGAGCAGTACGTC. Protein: CASSQEGPGRGEQYV.

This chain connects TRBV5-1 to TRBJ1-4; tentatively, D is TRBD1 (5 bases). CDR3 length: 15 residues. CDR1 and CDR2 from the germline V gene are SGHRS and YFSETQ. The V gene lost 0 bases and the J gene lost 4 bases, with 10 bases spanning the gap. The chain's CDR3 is CASSLAGGVNEKLFF. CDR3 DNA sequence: TGCGCCAGCAGCTTGGCCGGGGGGGTTAATGAAAAACTGTTTTTT. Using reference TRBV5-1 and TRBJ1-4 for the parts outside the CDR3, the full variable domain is KAGVTQTPRYLIKTRGQQVTLSCSPISGHRSVSWYQQTPGQGLQFLFEYFSETQRNKGNFPGRFSGRQFSNSRSEMNVSTLELGDSALYLCASSLAGGVNEKLFFGSGTQLSVL.

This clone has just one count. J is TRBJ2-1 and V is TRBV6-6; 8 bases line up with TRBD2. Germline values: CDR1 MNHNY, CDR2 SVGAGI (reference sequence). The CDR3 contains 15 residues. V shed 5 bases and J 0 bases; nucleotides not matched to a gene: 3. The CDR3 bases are TGTGCCAGCAGTCCCGGGGGGGGCTCCTACAATGAGCAGTTCTTC. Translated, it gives CASSPGGGSYNEQFF.

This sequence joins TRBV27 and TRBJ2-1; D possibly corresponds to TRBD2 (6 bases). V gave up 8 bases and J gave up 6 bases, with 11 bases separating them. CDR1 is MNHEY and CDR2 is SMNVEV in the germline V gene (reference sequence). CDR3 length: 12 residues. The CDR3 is CASRRDINEQFF. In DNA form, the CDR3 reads TGTGCCAGCCGGAGGGATATCAATGAGCAGTTCTTC.

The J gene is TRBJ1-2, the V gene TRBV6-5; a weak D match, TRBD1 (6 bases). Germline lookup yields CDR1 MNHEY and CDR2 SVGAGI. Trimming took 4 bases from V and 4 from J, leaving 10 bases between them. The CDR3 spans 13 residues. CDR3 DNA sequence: TGTGCCAGCAGTTCCACAGGGAGCTATGGCTACACCTTC. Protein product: CASSSTGSYGYTF.

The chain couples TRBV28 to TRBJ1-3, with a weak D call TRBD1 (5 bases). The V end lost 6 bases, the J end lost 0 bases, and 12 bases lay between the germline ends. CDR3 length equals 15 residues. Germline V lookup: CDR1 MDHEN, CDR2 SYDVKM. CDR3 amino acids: CASRMGRHSGNTIYF. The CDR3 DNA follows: TGTGCCAGCAGGATGGGGCGGCACTCTGGAAACACCATATATTTT.

The CDR3 sequence is CASSLDLGGGEKLFF. CDR3 DNA sequence: TGTGCCAGCAGCTTAGACCTCGGGGGTGGGGAAAAACTGTTTTTT. V is TRBV11-2 and J is TRBJ1-4; D may be TRBD1 (5 bases). The CDR3 extends over 15 amino acids. V lost 0 bases and J 8 bases, leaving 13 bases between the germline ends. Germline V gene lookup returns CDR1 SGHAT and CDR2 FQNNGV.

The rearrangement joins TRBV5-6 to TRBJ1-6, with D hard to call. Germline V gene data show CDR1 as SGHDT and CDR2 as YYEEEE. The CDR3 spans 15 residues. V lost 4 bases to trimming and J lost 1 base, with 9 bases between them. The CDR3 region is CASSRPGSYNSPLHF. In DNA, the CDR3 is TGTGCCAGCAGCCGACCGGGTTCCTATAATTCACCCCTCCACTTT. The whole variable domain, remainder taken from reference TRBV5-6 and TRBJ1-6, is DAGVTQSPTHLIKTRGQQVTLRCSPKSGHDTVSWYQQALGQGPQFIFQYYEEEERQRGNFPDRFSGHQFPNYSSELNVNALLLGDSALYLCASSRPGSYNSPLHFGNGTRLTVT.

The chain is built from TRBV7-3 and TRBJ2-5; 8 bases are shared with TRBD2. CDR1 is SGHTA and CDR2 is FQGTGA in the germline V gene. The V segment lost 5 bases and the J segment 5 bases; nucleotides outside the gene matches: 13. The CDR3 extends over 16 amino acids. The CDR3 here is CASSPTGGRGSETQYF. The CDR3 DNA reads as TGTGCCAGCAGCCCCACGGGAGGGAGAGGCAGTGAGACCCAGTACTTC.

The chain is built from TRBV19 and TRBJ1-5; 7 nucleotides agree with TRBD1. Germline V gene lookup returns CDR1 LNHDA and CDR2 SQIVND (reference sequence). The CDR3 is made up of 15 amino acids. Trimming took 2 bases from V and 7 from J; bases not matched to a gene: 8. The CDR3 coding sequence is TGTGCCAGTAGTATACAAGGGGGCGGTGGGCAGCCCCAGCATTTT. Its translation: CASSIQGGGGQPQHF. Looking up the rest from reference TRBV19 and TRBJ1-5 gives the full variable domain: DGGITQSPKYLFRKEGQNVTLSCEQNLNHDAMYWYRQDPGQGLRLIYYSQIVNDFQKGDIAEGYSVSREKKESFPLTVTSAQKNPTAFYLCASSIQGGGGQPQHFGDGTRLSIL.

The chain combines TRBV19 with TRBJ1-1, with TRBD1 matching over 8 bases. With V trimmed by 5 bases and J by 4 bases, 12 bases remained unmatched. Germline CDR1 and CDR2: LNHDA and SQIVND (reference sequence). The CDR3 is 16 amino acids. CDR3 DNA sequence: TGTGCCAGTAGTGTCGGGGCCGACAGGGGTCTCACTGAAGCTTTCTTT. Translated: CASSVGADRGLTEAFF. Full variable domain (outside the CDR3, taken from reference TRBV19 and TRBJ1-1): DGGITQSPKYLFRKEGQNVTLSCEQNLNHDAMYWYRQDPGQGLRLIYYSQIVNDFQKGDIAEGYSVSREKKESFPLTVTSAQKNPTAFYLCASSVGADRGLTEAFFGQGTRLTVV.

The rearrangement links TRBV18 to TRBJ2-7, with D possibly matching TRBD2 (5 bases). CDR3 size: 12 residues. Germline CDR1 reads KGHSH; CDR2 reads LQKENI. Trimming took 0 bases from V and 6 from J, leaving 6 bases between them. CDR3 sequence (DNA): TGTGCCAGCTCACCACCCGGAGGCGAGCAGTACGTC. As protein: CASSPPGGEQYV.

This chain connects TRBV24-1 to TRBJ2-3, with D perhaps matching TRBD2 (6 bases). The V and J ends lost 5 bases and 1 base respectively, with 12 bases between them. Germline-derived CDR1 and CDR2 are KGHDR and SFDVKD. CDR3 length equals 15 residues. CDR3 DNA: TGTGCCACCAGTGGACTAGGAGGAGGCACAGATACGCAGTATTTT. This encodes CATSGLGGGTDTQYF.

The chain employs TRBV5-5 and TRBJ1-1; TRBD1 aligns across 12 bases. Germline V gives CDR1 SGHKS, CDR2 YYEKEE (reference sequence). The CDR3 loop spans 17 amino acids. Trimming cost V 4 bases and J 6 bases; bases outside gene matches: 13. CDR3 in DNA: TGTGCCAGCAGCGTGGTGGGGACAGGGGGCGGCAGGGCTGAAGCTTTCTTT. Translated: CASSVVGTGGGRAEAFF. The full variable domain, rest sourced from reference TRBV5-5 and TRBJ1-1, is DAGVTQSPTHLIKTRGQQVTLRCSPISGHKSVSWYQQVLGQGPQFIFQYYEKEERGRGNFPDRFSARQFPNYSSELNVNALLLGDSALYLCASSVVGTGGGRAEAFFGQGTRLTVV.

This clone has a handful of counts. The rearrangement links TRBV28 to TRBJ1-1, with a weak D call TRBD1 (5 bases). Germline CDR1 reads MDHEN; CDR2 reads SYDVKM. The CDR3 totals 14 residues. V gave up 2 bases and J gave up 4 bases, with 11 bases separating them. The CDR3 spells CASSLAGPGTEAFF. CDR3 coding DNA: TGTGCCAGCAGTTTAGCAGGGCCGGGCACTGAAGCTTTCTTT. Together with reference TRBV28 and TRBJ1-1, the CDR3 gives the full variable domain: DVKVTQSSRYLVKRTGEKVFLECVQDMDHENMFWYRQDPGLGLRLIYFSYDVKMKEKGDIPEGYSVSREKKERFSLILESASTNQTSMYLCASSLAGPGTEAFFGQGTRLTVV.

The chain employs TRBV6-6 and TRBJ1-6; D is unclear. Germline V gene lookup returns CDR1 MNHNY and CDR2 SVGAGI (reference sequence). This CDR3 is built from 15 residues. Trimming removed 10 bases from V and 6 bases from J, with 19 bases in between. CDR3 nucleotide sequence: TGTGCCACCGGGCGGGGATGGAGGACTAATTCACCCCTCCACTTT. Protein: CATGRGWRTNSPLHF.

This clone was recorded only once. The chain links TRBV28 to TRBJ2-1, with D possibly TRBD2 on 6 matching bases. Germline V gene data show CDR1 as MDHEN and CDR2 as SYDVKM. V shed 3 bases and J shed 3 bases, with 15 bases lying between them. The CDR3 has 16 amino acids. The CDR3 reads CASSFHGGTGYNEQFF. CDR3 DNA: TGTGCCAGCAGTTTCCACGGCGGGACTGGCTACAATGAGCAGTTCTTC.

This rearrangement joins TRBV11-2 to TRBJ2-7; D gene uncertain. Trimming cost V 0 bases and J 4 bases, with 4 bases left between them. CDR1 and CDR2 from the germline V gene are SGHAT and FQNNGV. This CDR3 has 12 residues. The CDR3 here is CASSLDRYEQYV. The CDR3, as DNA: TGTGCCAGCAGCTTAGATCGTTACGAGCAGTACGTC.

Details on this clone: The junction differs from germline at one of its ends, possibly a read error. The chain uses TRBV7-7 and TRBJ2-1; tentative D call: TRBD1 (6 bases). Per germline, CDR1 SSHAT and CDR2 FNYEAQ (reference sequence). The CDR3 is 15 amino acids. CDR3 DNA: TGTGCTAGCAGCTTACATCAGGGGACCTTCAATGAGCAGTTCTTC. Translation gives CASSLHQGTFNEQFF.